This TCR beta chain stems from a study of blood T cell repertoires in COVID-19. Whole-study context: The origin of the acute and convalescent COVID-19 samples was the United States, Italy and Spain. PBMCs, B-cell-depleted T cells, or T cells were the source of the cDNA or gDNA that made up the material.

In this sample, this clone turned up once. In the authors' methods: Reference gene primers were amplified, and this amplification served to estimate nucleated cell counts. Sequencing was performed with immunoSEQ multiplex PCR; in TCRdb, only in-frame clones are kept and a portion is missing. The V and J calls and clone size were taken over from that table, and D and trimming were inferred from the DNA. Of about 200,000 clones listed, 80% to 90% are singletons. Germline values: CDR1 MDHEN, CDR2 SYDVKM. Trimming cost V 4 bases and J 6 bases, with 7 bases left between them. The CDR3 spans 12 residues. The receptor was derived from a woman in her 70s with acute or convalescent COVID-19. Material for sequencing was peripheral blood. V usage is TRBV28 and J usage is TRBJ1-5; D is possibly TRBD1 (5 bases). The chain's CDR3 is CASSWGGQPQHF. DNA of the CDR3: TGTGCCAGCAGTTGGGGGGGTCAGCCCCAGCATTTT.